A selection of T cell receptor beta chains follows, all from one sample in a study of shared clonotypes between healthy human individuals. The repertoire was sequenced with immunoSEQ multiplex PCR; TCRdb's copy has only in-frame clones and lacks some. The sample lists over a million clones, more than 65% seen once, with over 1.3% in the top ten. Material: memory CD4+ T cells sorted from blood. These receptors came from a young man in good health. The CDR3 runs from the conserved cysteine through the conserved F or W. A D gene is named only where the DNA matches it firmly. The size of a clone is reported for some rows only, either as once, few or many, or as a class for expanded clones.

NA TRBJ2-3 TRBV7-6 NA TGTGCCAGCAGCCGCACGGGGGCGTTAAAAGGAGATACGCAGTATTTT CASSRTGALKGDTQYF
TRBD2 TRBJ2-3 TRBV7-8 once TGTGCCAGCAGCGCCCGCGCGAGGCGGGAGGCAGATACGCAGTATTTT CASSARARREADTQYF
TRBD1 TRBJ2-7 TRBV5-4 NA TGTGCCAGCAGCTCTCCCGGACAGGAACAGACCTACGAGCAGTACTTC CASSSPGQEQTYEQYF
TRBD2 TRBJ2-3 TRBV15 NA TGTGCCACCAGCAGAGTTTCCGGGACTAGGGCTGAGGGTACGCAGTATTTT CATSRVSGTRAEGTQYF
TRBD1 TRBJ1-1 TRBV11-2 NA TGTGCCAGCAGCTTAGCAGGGGGATATCAGGGACGTACTGAAGCTTTCTTT CASSLAGGYQGRTEAFF
NA TRBJ2-7 TRBV5-1 NA TGCGCCAGCAGCCCGGCTCAGGGGGGCTACGAGCAGTACTTC CASSPAQGGYEQYF
NA TRBJ1-1 TRBV5-6 NA TGTGCCAGCAGCTTGATTAGCCAGAACACTGAAGCTTTCTTT CASSLISQNTEAFF
NA TRBJ2-1 TRBV7-8 NA TGTGCCAGCAGCTTCGAGGGAAGGGGGTATGAGCAGTTCTTC CASSFEGRGYEQFF
TRBD1 TRBJ1-4 TRBV6-1 NA TGTGCCAGCAGTGAAGCTGGACAGGGGTCCCCTTGGGAAAAACTGTTTTTT CASSEAGQGSPWEKLFF
NA TRBJ2-7 TRBV14 NA TGTGCCAGCAGCCCTGCAACTAGGGGAAATGAGCAGTACTTC CASSPATRGNEQYF
NA TRBJ2-1 TRBV7-2 NA TGTGCCAGCAGCTTAGGTGGTGGGACGGGGGCGTTCTTC CASSLGGGTGAFF
NA TRBJ1-5 TRBV10-2 NA TGCGCCAGCAGTCTTAGCAATCAGCCCCAGCATTTT CASSLSNQPQHF
TRBD2 TRBJ2-3 TRBV2 few TGTGCCAGCACTCGGTCTAGCGGGGTTAGCACAGATACGCAGTATTTT CASTRSSGVSTDTQYF
NA TRBJ1-5 TRBV6-1 NA TGTGCCAGCTCCGGTGGAGGGGTTCAGCCCCAGCATTTT CASSGGGVQPQHF
NA TRBJ1-6 TRBV30 NA TGTGCCTGGAGTTTAGGGGGGCCGATTGATTCACCCCTCCACTTT CAWSLGGPIDSPLHF
NA TRBJ1-2 TRBV28 NA TGTGCCACCACGAGAGGGGGAGCTAACTATGGCTACACCTTC CATTRGGANYGYTF
NA TRBJ2-1 TRBV12-5 NA TGTGCTAGTGGTTTAGCGGGACAGTACAATGAGCAGTTCTTC CASGLAGQYNEQFF
TRBD2 TRBJ2-1 TRBV4-2 few TGTGCCAGCAGCCGGGACCTAGCGGGGGGGCACAATGAGCAGTTCTTC CASSRDLAGGHNEQFF
NA TRBJ1-4 TRBV6-1 NA TGTGCCAGCTGCCAAGGGCAGGGGACTGAAAAACTGTTTTTT CASCQGQGTEKLFF
NA TRBJ1-5 TRBV2 NA TGTGCCAGCAGTGGATACGGGGGGAGCAATCAGCCCCAGCATTTT CASSGYGGSNQPQHF
TRBD1 TRBJ2-5 TRBV2 NA TGTGCCAGCTTACGGACAGGGGGCCATGAGACCCAGTACTTC CASLRTGGHETQYF
NA TRBJ2-2 TRBV7-2 few TGTGCCAGCAGCTTTCGGGGCACCGGGGAGCTGTTTTTT CASSFRGTGELFF
NA TRBJ1-1 TRBV7-9 NA TGTGCCAGCAGCCCCGGCCAGGGGTGGAACACTGAAGCTTTCTTT CASSPGQGWNTEAFF
NA TRBJ1-4 TRBV19 NA TGTGCCAGTAGGGCCCCGCTTGGCGGGGGAGATGAAAAACTGTTTTTT CASRAPLGGGDEKLFF
NA TRBJ1-2 TRBV29-1 NA TGCAGCGTTGGACAGTCCGCCCGCTATGGCTACACCTTC CSVGQSARYGYTF
TRBD2 TRBJ2-2 TRBV5-1 NA TGCGCCAGCTCGAGGGCGGGGGAGAACACCGGGGAGCTGTTTTTT CASSRAGENTGELFF
NA TRBJ2-5 TRBV9 NA TGTGCCAGCAGCGCAAGGAAGGGTGCAATTAACCAAGAGACCCAGTACTTC CASSARKGAINQETQYF
NA TRBJ1-2 TRBV6-6 few TGTGCCAGCAGTTACAGGACGGGGGGCTACACCTTC CASSYRTGGYTF
TRBD2 TRBJ2-7 TRBV5-5 NA TGTGCCAGCAGCTTGGAGGCTAGCGGGAGGTACGAGCAGTACTTC CASSLEASGRYEQYF
TRBD1 TRBJ1-1 TRBV28 once TGTGCCAGCAGAGCAGACAGGGGGTGGTCTGAAGCTTTCTTT CASRADRGWSEAFF
TRBD2 TRBJ2-1 TRBV4-3 NA TGCGCCAGCAGCCAAGCCTTGAGCGGGACCTACAATGAGCAGTTCTTC CASSQALSGTYNEQFF
NA TRBJ1-2 TRBV18 NA TGTGCCAGCTCTTTCGAAGAGTTTAGCTATGGCTACACCTTC CASSFEEFSYGYTF
TRBD1 TRBJ1-1 TRBV30 NA TGTGCCTGGGCGGGACAGAGTGGCACTGAAGCTTTCTTT CAWAGQSGTEAFF
NA TRBJ1-2 TRBV6-1 NA TGTGCCAGCAGTGACCCCGGGAATAACTATGGCTACACCTTC CASSDPGNNYGYTF
NA TRBJ2-2 TRBV7-2 NA TGTGCCAGCAGCGTTGGTAGGGAGACCGGGGAGCTGTTTTTT CASSVGRETGELFF
TRBD2 TRBJ2-7 TRBV4-1 NA TGCGCCAGCAGCCAAGTTCCAGCGGGGGTTACCTACGAGCAGTACTTC CASSQVPAGVTYEQYF
NA TRBJ2-6 TRBV2 once TGTGCCAGCAGCCTCCTTAGCTCTGGGGCCAACGTCCTGACTTTC CASSLLSSGANVLTF
TRBD1 TRBJ2-7 TRBV6-1 NA TGTGCCAGCACGGACAGGGGGCGAGTCTCCTACGAGCAGTACTTC CASTDRGRVSYEQYF
NA TRBJ2-5 TRBV6-1 NA TGTGCCAGCAGTGAAGGGCAGAGGACCCAGTACTTC CASSEGQRTQYF
NA TRBJ1-2 TRBV28 NA TGTGCCAGCAGTTTCATTAGCCAACTCCATTCTAGCTACACCTTC CASSFISQLHSSYTF
NA TRBJ1-4 TRBV7-6 once TGTGCCAGCAGTCCACGGGTGGGAGGAAAACTGTTTTTT CASSPRVGGKLFF
TRBD2 TRBJ2-7 TRBV2 NA TGTGCCAGCAGTGAAACTAGCGGGACAAGGAAGCAGTACTTC CASSETSGTRKQYF
TRBD1 TRBJ2-7 TRBV6-5 NA TGTGCCAGCAGTCAGGGACAGGGTTACGAGCAGTACTTC CASSQGQGYEQYF
TRBD1 TRBJ2-7 TRBV18 once TGTGCCAGCTCACCAGGGCCAGGGGGCATTTACGAGCAGTACTTC CASSPGPGGIYEQYF
TRBD1 TRBJ1-6 TRBV19 NA TGTGCCTGCCGTGGGACAGGGAGTTCACCCCTCCACTTT CACRGTGSSPLHF
TRBD1 TRBJ2-2 TRBV9 NA TGTGCCAGCAGCGGGACAGGGGGCAAAACCAGGGAGCTGTTTTTT CASSGTGGKTRELFF
TRBD1 TRBJ2-7 TRBV7-9 NA TGTGCCAGCAGCCTAAGCGGGACAGGGGCTGACGAGCAGTACTTC CASSLSGTGADEQYF
NA TRBJ2-2 TRBV7-2 NA TGTGCCAGCAGCTTAAGACGGACCGACACCGGGGAGCTGTTTTTT CASSLRRTDTGELFF
NA TRBJ2-3 TRBV27 few TGTGCCAGCAGTTTGGGTGGTGGGGCGGGAGATACGCAGTATTTT CASSLGGGAGDTQYF
NA TRBJ1-5 TRBV28 NA TGTGCCAGCAGGTATAGAAATCAGCCCCAGCATTTT CASRYRNQPQHF
NA TRBJ1-6 TRBV6-5 NA TGTGCCAGCAGTTACTCCCGGACAGCCTATAATTCACCCCTCCACTTT CASSYSRTAYNSPLHF
NA TRBJ1-2 TRBV18 many TGTGCCAGCTCACCAGATTCCGCGGATGGCTACACCTTC CASSPDSADGYTF
TRBD1 TRBJ2-1 TRBV5-1 NA TGCGCCAGCAGCCGGGACAGGGCCAATGAGCAGTTCTTC CASSRDRANEQFF
NA TRBJ2-7 TRBV10-3 NA TGTGCCAGCCTCTTCTCGGGATTAGGTCCCTACGAGCAGTACTTC CASLFSGLGPYEQYF
TRBD1 TRBJ2-3 TRBV2 NA TGTGCCAGCAGTGAGGAGGGACAGGGGCGGGATACGCAGTATTTT CASSEEGQGRDTQYF
NA TRBJ2-7 TRBV11-2 few TGTGCCAGCAGCCCCAAATCGGACGGGACCTACGAGCAGTACTTC CASSPKSDGTYEQYF
TRBD1 TRBJ1-2 TRBV19 NA TGTGCCAGTAAGGGGACAGGTCGGAGAACTAACTATGGCTACACCTTC CASKGTGRRTNYGYTF